Given below is one T cell receptor beta chain in context. Antigen specificity is unknown. The TCR alpha and TCR beta cDNA libraries, bearing sample barcodes and UMIs, were generated by 5'RACE using constant-segment primers. TCRdb itself ran the 5' RACE reads through MiXCR, one entry per CDR3 protein. Of approximately 400,000 distinct CDR3 sequences in the sample, around 17% are singletons; the top ten hold about a fifth. These data originate in a study of T-cell memory formation after mild COVID-19. Study at large: Largely donor-specific TCR clusters were found. Whole-study results and caveats: Contracting CD4+ clones were located mainly in CM and EM, and CD8+ clones in EMRA. The pre-infection memory compartment contained some responding clones, suggesting cross-reactive memory joined.

The specimen was PBMCs or a T cell subset sorted from them (not recorded which). The source of this sequence is a man aged 18-30 years who had mild COVID-19 (a few samples of this study predate the infection). Cell type and time point are not known.

DNA of the CDR3: TGCGCCAGCAGCCCTCAGGTATTGAGCACTGAAGCTTTCTTT. As protein: CASSPQVLSTEAFF. The chain links TRBV4-1 to TRBJ1-1, with D unclear. Trimming stripped 4 bases from V and 4 bases from J, with 13 bases between. The CDR3 covers 14 residues. Germline V gene data show CDR1 as MGHRA and CDR2 as YSYEKL.